Each of the 24 T cell receptor beta chains below was sequenced from the same sample in a study of blood T cells in healthy people across ages. Combining a sample-barcoded 5' primer with a J-beta primer mix, a second PCR ran for about 7 to 11 cycles. MiXCR, run by TCRdb on the 5' RACE reads, gives a single entry per CDR3 protein. This table holds some 1.7 million distinct CDR3 sequences, roughly 27% found once. Sample: blood. The source of these receptors is a woman between 25 and 40 years old in good health.

The sample holds a few counts of this clonotype. This chain uses TRBV6-4 with TRBJ1-2, with no clear D. The CDR3 has 15 residues. Trimming pared 5 bases from V and 4 bases from J, leaving 17 bases between. Per germline, CDR1 MRHNA and CDR2 SNTAGT. The CDR3 bases are TGTGCCAGCAGTCCGTCGGCCTCTTCTGGCTATGGCTACACCTTC. Translating it yields CASSPSASSGYGYTF.

Ten or more counts support this clonotype. This rearrangement joins TRBV7-2 to TRBJ2-4; D gene uncertain. Germline V lookup: CDR1 SGHTA, CDR2 FQGNSA. This CDR3 has 16 residues. V was clipped by 4 bases and J by 4 bases, with 17 bases between them. This CDR3 is CASSSRLRSGKNIQYF. The DNA for the CDR3 is TGTGCCAGCAGCTCCCGGCTGCGGTCCGGGAAAAACATTCAGTACTTC.

The V and J genes are TRBV7-2 and TRBJ1-1; D uncertain. The length of the CDR3 is 15 residues. CDR1 and CDR2 (germline): SGHTA, FQGNSA. Trimming cost V 2 bases and J 0 bases, with 10 bases left between them. The CDR3 region is CASSLREGMNTEAFF. The DNA of the CDR3 is TGTGCCAGCAGCTTACGTGAGGGAATGAACACTGAAGCTTTCTTT.

The sample holds many counts of this clonotype. This sequence joins TRBV27 and TRBJ2-5; weak D call: TRBD1 (5 bases). Trimming took 5 bases from V and 7 from J, leaving 11 bases between them. The CDR3 has 12 residues. Germline CDR1 MNHEY, CDR2 SMNVEV (reference sequence). The CDR3: CASSQGDGTQYF. CDR3 nucleotide sequence: TGTGCCAGCAGTCAGGGCGACGGGACCCAGTACTTC.

The CDR3 spells CASSPGRTNSYNEQFF. In nucleotides, the CDR3 is TGTGCCAGCAGCCCCGGCCGGACCAACTCCTACAATGAGCAGTTCTTC. The gene calls are TRBV7-9 and TRBJ2-1; D remains unclear. Germline V gene data show CDR1 as SEHNR and CDR2 as FQNEAQ (reference sequence). The germline V and J ends were trimmed by 5 bases and 0 bases, with 14 bases remaining between them. The CDR3 loop spans 16 amino acids.

Ten or more counts support this clonotype. V and J are TRBV5-1 and TRBJ2-6, with a possible D match to TRBD1 (5 bases). Per germline, CDR1 SGHRS and CDR2 YFSETQ. This CDR3 comprises 14 residues. V lost 3 bases and J lost 2, with 6 bases in between. The CDR3 DNA reads as TGCGCCAGCAGCTCAGGGACTGGGGCCAACGTCCTGACTTTC. Protein sequence: CASSSGTGANVLTF.

The chain employs TRBV2 and TRBJ2-1; weak D call: TRBD2 (5 bases). The CDR3 extends over 16 amino acids. Trimming removed 4 bases at V and 1 base at J, with 14 bases between. Germline CDR1 and CDR2: SNHLY and FYNNEI. CDR3 bases: TGTGCCAGCAGTGCCCCCCCGGGCGGGTCCTACAATGAGCAGTTCTTC. Protein: CASSAPPGGSYNEQFF.

This clonotype was observed a handful of times. The rearrangement links TRBV3-1 to TRBJ1-6; D not certain. The CDR3 runs to 13 residues. Germline V lookup: CDR1 LGHDT, CDR2 YNNKEL (reference sequence). With 3 bases removed from V and 9 bases from J, the gap between germline ends came to 9 bases. CDR3 loop: CASSQGRISPLHF. The CDR3 DNA sequence: TGTGCCAGCAGCCAGGGTCGGATTTCACCCCTCCACTTT.

This chain uses TRBV5-1 with TRBJ1-1; 9 bases fit TRBD1. Losses at the gene ends were 4 bases for V and 1 base for J; bases not matched to a gene: 8. This CDR3 region has 16 residues. Per germline, CDR1 SGHRS and CDR2 YFSETQ. This CDR3 reads CASSLNLQGANTEAFF. CDR3 in DNA: TGCGCCAGCAGCCTAAACTTACAGGGGGCGAACACTGAAGCTTTCTTT.

This clonotype occurred many times. The chain recombines TRBV9 with TRBJ2-7; no definite D call. With 4 bases removed from V and 7 bases from J, the gap between germline ends came to 12 bases. CDR1 SGDLS and CDR2 YYNGEE come from the germline V gene. This CDR3 has 12 residues. CDR3: CASSPRQREQYF. The CDR3 DNA is TGTGCCAGCAGCCCCCGGCAAAGGGAGCAGTACTTC.

Concerning this clonotype itself: A much larger clone sits a single nucleotide away, making a read error possible. This chain uses TRBV9 with TRBJ2-4, with 10 bases identical to TRBD2. CDR3 size: 15 residues. With 4 bases clipped from V and 13 bases from J, the junction kept 14 bases outside the gene matches. Germline values: CDR1 SGDLS, CDR2 YYNGEE. The CDR3 DNA reads TGTGCCAGCAGCTCGGCTAGCGGGAGTGTCTATGAGCAGTACTTC. Amino acid sequence: CASSSASGSVYEQYF.

About this clonotype itself: One end of the junction varies from germline; a read error may be responsible. The J gene is TRBJ1-2, the V gene TRBV12-3 or TRBV12-4; D gene uncertain. The CDR3 length is 13 residues. In DNA, the CDR3 is TGTGCCAGCAGCATGACGAGCGGGGAGGGCTACATCTTC. It specifies CASSMTSGEGYIF.

This chain links TRBV29-1 with TRBJ1-1, with a weak D call TRBD1 (5 bases). This CDR3 contains 13 residues. Germline CDR1 SQVTM, CDR2 ANQGSEA. V was shortened by 4 bases and J by 4 bases, with 13 bases between the two germline ends. The CDR3 is CSVAATGGTEAFF. The CDR3, as DNA: TGCAGCGTTGCCGCAACTGGGGGCACTGAAGCTTTCTTT. The whole variable domain, remainder taken from reference TRBV29-1 and TRBJ1-1, is SAVISQKPSRDICQRGTSLTIQCQVDSQVTMMFWYRQQPGQSLTLIATANQGSEATYESGFVIDKFPISRPNLTFSTLTVSNMSPEDSSIYLCSVAATGGTEAFFGQGTRLTVV.

This clonotype was counted between two and nine times. CDR3 nucleotides: TGTGCCAGCAGGAAAATCAATGAGCAGTTCTTC. Its translation is CASRKINEQFF. V and J are TRBV7-9 and TRBJ2-1; no clear D. V lost 6 bases, J lost 6 bases, and 6 bases lay in between. CDR1 is SEHNR, CDR2 FQNEAQ, per germline (reference sequence). This CDR3 contains 11 residues.

CDR3 region: CATSRGGYTDTQYF. The DNA of the CDR3 is TGTGCCACCAGTAGGGGAGGTTACACAGATACGCAGTATTTT. This chain connects TRBV24-1 to TRBJ2-3, with D possibly TRBD2 on 6 matching bases. CDR1 KGHDR and CDR2 SFDVKD come from the germline V gene. V lost 6 bases and J lost 2, with 11 bases in between. The CDR3 sequence is 14 residues long.

This clonotype has ten or more counts. The J gene is TRBJ2-6, the V gene TRBV27; D call uncertain. There are 16 residues in the CDR3. The V end lost 4 bases, the J end lost 0 bases, and 10 bases lay between the germline ends. Germline V CDR1 and CDR2: MNHEY, SMNVEV (reference sequence). The CDR3 here is CASSSRLYSGANVLTF. CDR3 nucleotides: TGTGCCAGCAGTTCGCGTCTATACTCTGGGGCCAACGTCCTGACTTTC.

This chain links TRBV7-9 with TRBJ2-1; D may correspond to TRBD1 or TRBD2 (5 bases each). The length of the CDR3 is 15 residues. The germline V gene encodes CDR1 SEHNR and CDR2 FQNEAQ (reference sequence). Trimming stripped 1 base from V and 6 bases from J, with 13 bases between. The CDR3 DNA sequence: TGTGCCAGCAGCTTAGGGGACGGCGGAATCAATGAGCAGTTCTTC. It is translated as CASSLGDGGINEQFF.

This clonotype has a handful of counts. The chain links TRBV30 to TRBJ2-7; 10 bases line up with TRBD1. The CDR3 totals 14 residues. CDR1 GTSNPN and CDR2 SVGIG come from the germline V gene (reference sequence). Losses at the gene ends were 2 bases for V and 6 bases for J; bases not matched to a gene: 7. The CDR3 nucleotides read TGTGCCTGGAGTCCGACAGGGGGCTTAAGCGAGCAGTACTTC. It codes for CAWSPTGGLSEQYF.

V gene TRBV7-2 combines with J gene TRBJ2-1, with 7 bases lining up with TRBD2. V trimming: 3 bases; J trimming: 8 bases; junction bases outside the gene matches: 7. In germline, CDR1 is SGHTA, CDR2 FQGNSA. The CDR3 loop spans 14 amino acids. In DNA, the CDR3 is TGTGCCAGCAGCTTTAGGGGCGGGAGAGATGAGCAGTTCTTC. This translates into CASSFRGGRDEQFF.

The V gene is TRBV7-2, the J gene TRBJ2-3; 10 nucleotides match TRBD2. The germline gives CDR1 SGHTA, CDR2 FQGNSA. After removal of 5 bases from V and 5 bases from J, the junction contained 16 bases not matched to a gene. There are 18 residues in the CDR3. The CDR3: CASSPRGREASGRDTQYF. The CDR3 DNA reads as TGTGCCAGCAGCCCGAGAGGGCGAGAGGCTAGCGGGAGAGATACGCAGTATTTT.

The V call is TRBV6-5, the J call TRBJ1-3; D is unclear. Germline V gene data show CDR1 as MNHEY and CDR2 as SVGAGI. There are 13 residues in the CDR3. V lost 4 bases and J 0 bases, leaving 4 bases between the germline ends. CDR3 sequence (DNA): TGTGCCAGCAGTTCCCGCTCTGGAAACACCATATATTTT. It codes for CASSSRSGNTIYF.

About this clonotype: This may come from a read error, since a much larger clone is one base off. The V gene is TRBV15, the J gene TRBJ2-5; D not certain. Per germline, CDR1 LNHNV and CDR2 YYDKDF (reference sequence). The CDR3 length is 16 residues. The CDR3 region has the DNA TGTGCCGCCAGCAGAGCTAATATGGGCAGCCAAGAGACCCAGTACTTC. Translating it yields CAASRANMGSQETQYF.

In DNA form, the CDR3 reads TGCAGTGCCCCAGGGGACAGGAACACTGAAGCTTTCTTT. Translated, it gives CSAPGDRNTEAFF. This chain connects TRBV20-1 to TRBJ1-1; 7 bases line up with TRBD1. The CDR3 sequence is 13 residues long. The V gene end was trimmed by 6 bases and the J gene end by 1 base; junction bases not matched to a gene: 5. Germline V gene sequence: CDR1 DFQATT, CDR2 SNEGSKA (reference sequence).

The V and J genes are TRBV7-9 and TRBJ1-5; 8 bases align to TRBD1. The J segment lost 7 bases and the V segment lost 9 bases, leaving 5 bases of the junction unmatched. The CDR3 spans 12 residues. Germline V gene lookup returns CDR1 SEHNR and CDR2 FQNEAQ (reference sequence). The DNA of the CDR3 is TGTGCCAGGGACAGGGAGGAACAGCCCCAGCATTTT. Translation gives CARDREEQPQHF.